Each of the 7 T cell receptor beta chains below was sequenced from the same sample in a study of blood T cell repertoires in COVID-19. Produced via immunoSEQ multiplex PCR; TCRdb's table is partial and in-frame only. Here the sample spans 70,000 to 90,000 clones, around 87% being singletons. The sample consisted of peripheral blood. These receptors were taken from a man older than 75 with active or convalescent COVID-19.

The rearrangement joins TRBV28 to TRBJ2-5, with D perhaps TRBD2 (5 bases). The CDR3 runs to 13 residues. The V gene lost 11 bases and the J gene lost 5 bases, with 18 bases spanning the gap. CDR1 MDHEN and CDR2 SYDVKM come from the germline V gene. The CDR3 DNA reads TGTGCCGGCGCCTCGGCGGGTTTGGAGACCCAGTACTTC. As protein: CAGASAGLETQYF.

The rearrangement joins TRBV28 to TRBJ2-1, with 8 bases aligning to TRBD2. V shed 2 bases, J shed 9 bases, and the junction held 3 bases outside the gene matches. The germline gives CDR1 MDHEN, CDR2 SYDVKM. This CDR3 has 13 residues. The chain's CDR3 is CASSLHGGVEQFF. The CDR3 DNA reads as TGTGCCAGCAGTTTACACGGGGGGGTTGAGCAGTTCTTC.

A single count supports this clone. V usage is TRBV28 and J usage is TRBJ2-2, with a tentative D call TRBD1 (5 bases). The CDR3 totals 14 residues. Trimming pared 4 bases from V and 6 bases from J, leaving 12 bases between. The germline V gene encodes CDR1 MDHEN and CDR2 SYDVKM. The CDR3 spells CASSSPGLSGELFF. The DNA for the CDR3 is TGTGCCAGCAGTTCCCCAGGGCTCTCCGGGGAGCTGTTTTTT. Full variable domain (remainder filled in from reference TRBV28 and TRBJ2-2): DVKVTQSSRYLVKRTGEKVFLECVQDMDHENMFWYRQDPGLGLRLIYFSYDVKMKEKGDIPEGYSVSREKKERFSLILESASTNQTSMYLCASSSPGLSGELFFGEGSRLTVL.

This clone came up once. The chain employs TRBV19 and TRBJ1-5; tentative D call: TRBD1 (6 bases). CDR3 length: 15 amino acids. The germline gives CDR1 LNHDA, CDR2 SQIVND (reference sequence). The V and J ends lost 8 bases and 0 bases respectively, with 14 bases between them. The CDR3: CASSYGQNSNQPQHF. CDR3 in DNA: TGTGCCAGTTCCTATGGACAGAATAGCAATCAGCCCCAGCATTTT.

This clone has just a few counts. J is TRBJ2-1 and V is TRBV6-4; TRBD1 matches 12 bases. Unmatched junction bases numbered 6, after V lost 5 bases and J lost 7 bases. The CDR3 totals 15 residues. CDR1 and CDR2 (germline): MRHNA, SNTAGT. This CDR3 is CASSRGTGGLNEQFF. The CDR3 region has the DNA TGTGCCAGCAGTCGGGGGACAGGGGGCTTGAATGAGCAGTTCTTC.

The J gene is TRBJ2-1, the V gene TRBV19; no reliable D call. The V end was cut by 6 bases, the J end by 4 bases, with 13 bases between. The CDR3 runs 14 residues. The V gene's germline CDR1 is LNHDA and CDR2 SQIVND (reference sequence). CDR3 nucleotide sequence: TGTGCCAGTAGCGTCGAGGCGGAATACAATGAGCAGTTCTTC. The encoded protein is CASSVEAEYNEQFF.

The chain joins TRBV28 to TRBJ2-7, with 12 bases aligning to TRBD1. The CDR3 consists of 15 residues. The trim removed 5 bases at V and 8 bases at J, leaving 10 bases unmatched. The germline gives CDR1 MDHEN, CDR2 SYDVKM. The CDR3 is CASSTTGQGAIQQYV. The CDR3 coding sequence is TGTGCCAGCAGTACGACGGGACAGGGGGCAATACAGCAGTACGTC.